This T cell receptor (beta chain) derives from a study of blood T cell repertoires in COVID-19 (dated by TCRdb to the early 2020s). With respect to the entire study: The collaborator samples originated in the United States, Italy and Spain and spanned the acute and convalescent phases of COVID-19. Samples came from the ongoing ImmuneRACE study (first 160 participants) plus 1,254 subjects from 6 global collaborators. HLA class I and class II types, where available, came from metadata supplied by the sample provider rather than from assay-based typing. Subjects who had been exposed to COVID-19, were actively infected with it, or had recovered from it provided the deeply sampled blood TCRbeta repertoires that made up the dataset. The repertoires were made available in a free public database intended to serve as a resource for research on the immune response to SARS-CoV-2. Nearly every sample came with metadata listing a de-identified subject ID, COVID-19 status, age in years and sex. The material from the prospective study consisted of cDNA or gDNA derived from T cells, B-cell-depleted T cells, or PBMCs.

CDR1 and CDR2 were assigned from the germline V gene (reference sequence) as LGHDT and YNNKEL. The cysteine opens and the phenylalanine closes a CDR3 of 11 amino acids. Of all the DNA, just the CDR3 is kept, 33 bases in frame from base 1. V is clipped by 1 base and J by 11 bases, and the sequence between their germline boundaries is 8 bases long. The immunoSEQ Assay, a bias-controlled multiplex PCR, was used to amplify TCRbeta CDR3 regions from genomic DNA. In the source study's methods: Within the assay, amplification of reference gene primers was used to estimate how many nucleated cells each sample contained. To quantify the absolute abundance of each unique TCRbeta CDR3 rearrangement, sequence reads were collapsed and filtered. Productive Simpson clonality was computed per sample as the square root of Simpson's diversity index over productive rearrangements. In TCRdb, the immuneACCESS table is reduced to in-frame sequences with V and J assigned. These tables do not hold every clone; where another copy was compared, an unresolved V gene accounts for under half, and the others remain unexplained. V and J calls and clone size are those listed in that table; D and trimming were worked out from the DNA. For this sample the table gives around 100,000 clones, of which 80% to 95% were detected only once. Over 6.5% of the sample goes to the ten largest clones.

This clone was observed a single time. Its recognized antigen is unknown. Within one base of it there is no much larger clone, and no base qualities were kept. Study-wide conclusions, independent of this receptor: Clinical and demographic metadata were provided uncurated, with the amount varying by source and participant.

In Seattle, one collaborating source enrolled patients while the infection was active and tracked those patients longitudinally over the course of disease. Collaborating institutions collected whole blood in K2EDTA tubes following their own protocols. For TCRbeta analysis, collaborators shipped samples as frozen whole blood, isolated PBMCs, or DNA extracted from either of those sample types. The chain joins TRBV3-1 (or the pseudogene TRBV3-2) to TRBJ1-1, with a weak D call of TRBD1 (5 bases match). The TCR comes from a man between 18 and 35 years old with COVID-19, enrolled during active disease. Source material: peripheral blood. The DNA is TGTGCCAGCAGCCAAGGGGACTACGCTTTCTTT. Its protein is CASSQGDYAFF.